A selection of T cell receptor beta chains follows, all from one sample in a study of blood T cell repertoires in COVID-19. This table comes from immunoSEQ multiplex PCR, and its TCRdb copy is limited to in-frame clones, with some not included. The repertoire has 140,000 or so clones, 88% of them found once; the top ten carry over 9.5%. The material sequenced was peripheral blood. The receptors were sampled from a man aged 55 to 70 with active or convalescent COVID-19. Both conserved end residues are part of each CDR3. D genes are given only for firm matches. Some rows mark clone size as missing; the rest say once, few, many or name a class of expanded clone.

d_call: TRBD2; clone_size: few; j_call: TRBJ2-7; v_call: TRBV5-1; cdr3_aa: CASSLAAGDLYEQYF; cdr3_nt: TGCGCCAGCAGCTTGGCGGCGGGAGATCTCTACGAGCAGTACTTC
d_call: -; clone_size: -; j_call: TRBJ2-6; v_call: TRBV6-5; cdr3_aa: CASSYPTGSGANVLTF; cdr3_nt: TGTGCCAGCAGTTACCCGACAGGATCTGGGGCCAACGTCCTGACTTTC
d_call: -; clone_size: -; j_call: TRBJ2-7; v_call: TRBV2; cdr3_aa: CASSEGLRYEQYF; cdr3_nt: TGTGCCAGCAGTGAAGGGCTCAGGTACGAGCAGTACTTC
d_call: TRBD2; clone_size: -; j_call: TRBJ2-3; v_call: TRBV28; cdr3_aa: CASSLGTPGLATQYF; cdr3_nt: TGTGCCAGCAGTTTAGGGACTCCGGGACTAGCTACGCAGTATTTT
d_call: TRBD1; clone_size: -; j_call: TRBJ1-2; v_call: TRBV6-5; cdr3_aa: CASSYSDRVKVYTF; cdr3_nt: TGTGCCAGCAGTTACTCGGACAGGGTAAAAGTCTACACCTTC
d_call: -; clone_size: -; j_call: TRBJ1-5; v_call: TRBV4-1; cdr3_aa: CASSSVESNQPQHF; cdr3_nt: TGCGCCAGCAGCTCGGTGGAGAGCAATCAGCCCCAGCATTTT
d_call: TRBD2; clone_size: -; j_call: TRBJ2-7; v_call: TRBV2; cdr3_aa: CASRRQERTSGRAYEQYF; cdr3_nt: TGTGCCAGCAGAAGACAGGAGAGGACTAGCGGGAGAGCCTACGAGCAGTACTTC
d_call: -; clone_size: -; j_call: TRBJ2-3; v_call: TRBV12-3/TRBV12-4; cdr3_aa: CASSSLDTQYF; cdr3_nt: TGTGCCAGCAGTTCGTTGGATACGCAGTATTTT
d_call: -; clone_size: -; j_call: TRBJ2-3; v_call: TRBV9; cdr3_aa: CASSDGPLGADTQYF; cdr3_nt: TGTGCCAGCAGCGACGGCCCCTTGGGCGCAGATACGCAGTATTTT
d_call: TRBD2; clone_size: -; j_call: TRBJ2-7; v_call: TRBV30; cdr3_aa: CAWSVEAGLAVSYEQYF; cdr3_nt: TGTGCCTGGAGTGTAGAGGCCGGCCTAGCGGTCTCCTACGAGCAGTACTTC
d_call: TRBD2; clone_size: -; j_call: TRBJ2-7; v_call: TRBV6-5; cdr3_aa: CASSYSTSGWYDEQYF; cdr3_nt: TGTGCCAGCAGTTACTCGACTAGCGGGTGGTACGACGAGCAGTACTTC
d_call: -; clone_size: -; j_call: TRBJ2-1; v_call: TRBV4-3; cdr3_aa: CASSQVTAYNEQFF; cdr3_nt: TGCGCCAGCAGCCAAGTGACAGCCTACAATGAGCAGTTCTTC
d_call: TRBD1; clone_size: -; j_call: TRBJ2-7; v_call: TRBV2; cdr3_aa: CASSSASQGIHEQYF; cdr3_nt: TGTGCCAGCAGTTCCGCCTCACAGGGGATACACGAGCAGTACTTC
d_call: TRBD1; clone_size: -; j_call: TRBJ1-2; v_call: TRBV19; cdr3_aa: CASRDAGTGAHGYTF; cdr3_nt: TGTGCCAGTAGGGACGCCGGGACAGGGGCCCATGGCTACACCTTC